The clone carrying this T cell receptor (beta chain) was seen more than once but under ten times. Its antigen is currently unknown. The sample originates from a study of CD8+ T cells in alopecia areata. Extraction and reverse transcription of RNA yielded cDNA as the sequencing template. Assay used: immunoSEQ multiplex PCR; TCRdb lists only in-frame clones, some missing. This sample has under 65,000 clones; around 47% occur once, and the top ten carry roughly 51%. The CDR3 loop spans 15 amino acids. Losses at the gene ends were 4 bases for V and 4 bases for J; bases not matched to a gene: 7. Germline V gene sequence: CDR1 SGHRS, CDR2 YFSETQ. Notes on the study in general: Normal scalp had lower clonality than lesional scalp, with alopecia totalis/universalis lesions showing this most strongly.

The source is a human donor with alopecia areata. This sequence joins TRBV5-1 and TRBJ2-2; 7 positions match TRBD1. Sequenced material: NKG2D-low CD8+ T cells sorted from blood. This CDR3 is CASSMYRGGTGELFF. The DNA for the CDR3 is TGCGCCAGCAGCATGTACAGGGGCGGCACCGGGGAGCTGTTTTTT.